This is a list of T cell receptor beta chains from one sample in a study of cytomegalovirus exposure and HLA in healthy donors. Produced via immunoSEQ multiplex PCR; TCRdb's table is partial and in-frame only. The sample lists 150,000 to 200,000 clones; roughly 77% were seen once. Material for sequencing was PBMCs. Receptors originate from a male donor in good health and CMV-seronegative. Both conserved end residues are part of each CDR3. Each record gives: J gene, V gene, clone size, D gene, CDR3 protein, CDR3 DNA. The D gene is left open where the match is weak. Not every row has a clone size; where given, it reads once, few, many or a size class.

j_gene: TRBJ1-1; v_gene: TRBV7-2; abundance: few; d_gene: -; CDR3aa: CASSVLTEAFF; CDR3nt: TGTGCCAGCAGCGTCCTAACTGAAGCTTTCTTT
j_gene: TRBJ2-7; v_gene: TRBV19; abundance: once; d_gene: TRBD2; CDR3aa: CASRTSGDSYEQYF; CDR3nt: TGTGCCAGTCGGACTAGCGGGGATTCCTACGAGCAGTACTTC
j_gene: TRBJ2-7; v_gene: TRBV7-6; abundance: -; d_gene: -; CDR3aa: CASSLGSGSYEQYF; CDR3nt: TGTGCCAGCAGCTTAGGTAGCGGTAGCTACGAGCAGTACTTC
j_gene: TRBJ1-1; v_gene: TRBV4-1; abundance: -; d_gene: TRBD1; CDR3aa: CASSQGLTPQGALDTEAFF; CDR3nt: TGCGCCAGCAGCCAAGGTTTAACCCCGCAGGGGGCGTTGGACACTGAAGCTTTCTTT
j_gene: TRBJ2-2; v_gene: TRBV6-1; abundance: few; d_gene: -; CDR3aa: CASSPGLEAGELFF; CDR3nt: TGTGCCAGCAGTCCCGGCCTCGAGGCCGGGGAGCTGTTTTTT
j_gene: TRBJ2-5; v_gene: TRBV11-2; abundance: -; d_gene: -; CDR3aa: CASRLGAYRDGGTQYF; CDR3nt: TGTGCCAGCAGATTAGGGGCCTATAGGGATGGAGGGACCCAGTACTTC
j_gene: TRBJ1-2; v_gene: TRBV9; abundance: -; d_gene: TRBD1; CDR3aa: CASSLGQGDGYTF; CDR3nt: TGTGCCAGCAGCTTAGGACAGGGGGATGGCTACACCTTC
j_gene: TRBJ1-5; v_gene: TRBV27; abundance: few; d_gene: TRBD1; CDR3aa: CASRDRVNQPQHF; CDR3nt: TGTGCCAGCCGGGACAGGGTCAATCAGCCCCAGCATTTT
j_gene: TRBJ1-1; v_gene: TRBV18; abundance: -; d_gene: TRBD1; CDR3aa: CASSGTGRTEAFF; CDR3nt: TGTGCCAGCTCAGGGACAGGGAGGACTGAAGCTTTCTTT
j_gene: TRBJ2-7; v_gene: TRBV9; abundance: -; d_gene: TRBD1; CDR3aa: CASSVAVQGAGEQYF; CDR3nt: TGTGCCAGCAGCGTAGCTGTTCAGGGGGCAGGCGAGCAGTACTTC
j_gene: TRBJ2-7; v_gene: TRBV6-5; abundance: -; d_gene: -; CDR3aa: CASSYRGSSYEQYF; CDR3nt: TGTGCCAGCAGTTACCGGGGGAGTTCCTACGAGCAGTACTTC
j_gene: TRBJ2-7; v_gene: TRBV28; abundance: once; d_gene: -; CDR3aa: CASRPDSYEQYF; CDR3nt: TGTGCCAGCAGGCCAGACAGCTACGAGCAGTACTTC
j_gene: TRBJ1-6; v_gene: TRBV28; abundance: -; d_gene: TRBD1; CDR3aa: CASRPPGTGASPLHF; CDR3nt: TGTGCCAGCAGGCCTCCAGGGACAGGGGCCTCACCCCTCCACTTT
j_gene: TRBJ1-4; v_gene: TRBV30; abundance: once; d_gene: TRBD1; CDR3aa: CAWSRTGAREKLFF; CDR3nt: TGTGCCTGGAGTCGGACAGGCGCGAGGGAAAAACTGTTTTTT
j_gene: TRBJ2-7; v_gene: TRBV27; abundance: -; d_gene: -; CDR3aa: CASSPLTGQQYF; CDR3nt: TGTGCCAGCAGCCCACTAACCGGCCAGCAGTACTTC
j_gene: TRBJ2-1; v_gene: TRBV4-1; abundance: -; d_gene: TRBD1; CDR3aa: CASSQGDRGTYNEQFF; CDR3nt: TGCGCCAGCAGCCAAGGGGACAGGGGGACCTACAATGAGCAGTTCTTC
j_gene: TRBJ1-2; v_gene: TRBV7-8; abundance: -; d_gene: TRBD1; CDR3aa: CASSLNRGSGGYTF; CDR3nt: TGTGCCAGCAGCTTAAACAGGGGGAGCGGGGGCTACACCTTC
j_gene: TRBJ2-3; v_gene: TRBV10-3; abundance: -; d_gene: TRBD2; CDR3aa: CAISESGGAADTQYF; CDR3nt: TGTGCCATCAGTGAAAGCGGGGGGGCCGCAGATACGCAGTATTTT
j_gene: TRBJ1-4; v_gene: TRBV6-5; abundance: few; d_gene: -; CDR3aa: CASSYSGGGSEKLFF; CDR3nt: TGTGCCAGCAGTTACTCGGGCGGGGGAAGTGAAAAACTGTTTTTT
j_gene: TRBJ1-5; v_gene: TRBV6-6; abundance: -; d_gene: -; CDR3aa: CASSYQQGANQPQHF; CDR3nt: TGTGCCAGCAGTTACCAACAGGGTGCAAATCAGCCCCAGCATTTT
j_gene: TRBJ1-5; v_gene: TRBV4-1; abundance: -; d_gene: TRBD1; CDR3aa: CASSQQDRGLFQPQHF; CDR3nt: TGCGCCAGCAGCCAACAGGACAGGGGGCTTTTTCAGCCCCAGCATTTT
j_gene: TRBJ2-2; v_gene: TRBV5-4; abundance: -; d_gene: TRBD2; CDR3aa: CASSPSGGTGELFF; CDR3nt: TGTGCCAGCAGCCCTAGCGGGGGTACCGGGGAGCTGTTTTTT
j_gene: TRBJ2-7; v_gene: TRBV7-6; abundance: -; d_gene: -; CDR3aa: CASSLGAAAYEQYF; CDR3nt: TGTGCCAGCAGCTTAGGGGCCGCCGCCTACGAGCAGTACTTC
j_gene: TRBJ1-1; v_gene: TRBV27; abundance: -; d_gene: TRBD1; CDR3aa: CASAGQGWTEAFF; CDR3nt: TGTGCCAGCGCCGGACAGGGGTGGACTGAAGCTTTCTTT
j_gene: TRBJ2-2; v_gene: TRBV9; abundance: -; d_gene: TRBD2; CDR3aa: CASSVVGAGEITGELFF; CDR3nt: TGTGCCAGCAGCGTAGTGGGAGCGGGGGAAATAACCGGGGAGCTGTTTTTT
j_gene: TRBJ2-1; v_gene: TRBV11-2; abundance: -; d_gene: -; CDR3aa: CASSLVWSSVRFYNEQFF; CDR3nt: TGTGCCAGCAGCTTAGTATGGTCTAGCGTTCGTTTCTACAATGAGCAGTTCTTC
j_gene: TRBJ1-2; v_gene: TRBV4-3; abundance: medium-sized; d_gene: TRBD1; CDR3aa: CASSQKWTGGYGYTF; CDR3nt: TGCGCCAGCAGCCAAAAGTGGACAGGGGGCTATGGCTACACCTTC
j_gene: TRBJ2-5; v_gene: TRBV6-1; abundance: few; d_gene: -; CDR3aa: CASSPRRGEETQYF; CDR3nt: TGTGCCAGCAGTCCCCGAAGGGGCGAGGAGACCCAGTACTTC
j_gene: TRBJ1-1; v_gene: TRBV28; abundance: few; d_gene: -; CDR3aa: CASSYQGGRTEAFF; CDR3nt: TGTGCCAGCAGCTATCAGGGTGGAAGAACTGAAGCTTTCTTT
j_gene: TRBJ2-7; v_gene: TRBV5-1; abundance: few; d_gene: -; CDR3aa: CASSLRSRGDEQYF; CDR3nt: TGCGCCAGCAGCTTGAGGTCTCGCGGGGACGAGCAGTACTTC
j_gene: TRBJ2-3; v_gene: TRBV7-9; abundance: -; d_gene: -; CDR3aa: CASSSYGRGLTDTQYF; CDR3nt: TGTGCCAGCAGCTCATACGGGCGGGGCCTCACAGATACGCAGTATTTT
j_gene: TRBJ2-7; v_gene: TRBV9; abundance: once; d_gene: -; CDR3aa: CASSEGGAEPAYEQYF; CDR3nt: TGTGCCAGCAGCGAGGGGGGGGCGGAGCCAGCTTACGAGCAGTACTTC
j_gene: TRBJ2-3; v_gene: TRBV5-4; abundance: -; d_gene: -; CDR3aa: CASSLGGGPGDTQYF; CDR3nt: TGTGCCAGCAGCTTAGGGGGAGGGCCGGGAGATACGCAGTATTTT
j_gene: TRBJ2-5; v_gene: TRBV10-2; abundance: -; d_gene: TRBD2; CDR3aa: CASSEHRLAKETQYF; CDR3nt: TGCGCCAGCAGTGAGCACCGACTAGCTAAAGAGACCCAGTACTTC
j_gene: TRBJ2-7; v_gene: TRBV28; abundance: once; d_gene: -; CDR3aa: CASSRTGNYEQYF; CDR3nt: TGTGCCAGCTCCCGGACGGGAAACTACGAGCAGTACTTC
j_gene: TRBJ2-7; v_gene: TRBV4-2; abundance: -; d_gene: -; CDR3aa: CASSRELLSHYEQYF; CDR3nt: TGTGCCAGCAGCCGGGAGTTGCTCTCCCATTACGAGCAGTACTTC
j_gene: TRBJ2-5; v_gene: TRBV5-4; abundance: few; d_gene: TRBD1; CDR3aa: CASSWFDRDEETQYF; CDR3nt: TGTGCCAGCAGCTGGTTCGACAGGGACGAAGAGACCCAGTACTTC
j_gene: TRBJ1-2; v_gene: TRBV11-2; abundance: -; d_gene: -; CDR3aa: CASSLEQDYGYTF; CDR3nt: TGTGCCAGCAGCTTAGAACAGGACTATGGCTACACCTTC
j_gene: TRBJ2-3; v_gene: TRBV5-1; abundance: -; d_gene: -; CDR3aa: CASSEQAKQYF; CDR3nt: TGCGCCAGCAGCGAACAGGCAAAGCAGTATTTT
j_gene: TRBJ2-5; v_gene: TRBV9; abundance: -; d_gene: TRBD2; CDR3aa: CASSARTSEETQYF; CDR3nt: TGTGCCAGCAGCGCCCGGACTAGCGAAGAGACCCAGTACTTC
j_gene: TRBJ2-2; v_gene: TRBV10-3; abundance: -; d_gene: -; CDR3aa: CAISVGGQATGELFF; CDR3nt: TGTGCCATCAGCGTCGGGGGGCAGGCCACCGGGGAGCTGTTTTTT
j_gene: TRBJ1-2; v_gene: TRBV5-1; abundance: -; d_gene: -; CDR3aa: CASSLDTERTF; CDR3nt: TGCGCCAGCAGCTTGGACACGGAGAGAACCTTC
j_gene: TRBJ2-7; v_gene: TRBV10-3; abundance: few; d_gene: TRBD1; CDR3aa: CATAPQGTAIYEQYF; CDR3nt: TGTGCCACCGCACCCCAGGGGACAGCTATCTACGAGCAGTACTTC
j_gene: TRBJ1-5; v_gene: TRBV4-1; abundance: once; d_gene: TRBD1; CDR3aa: CASSPREGANQPQHF; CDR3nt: TGCGCCAGCAGCCCCCGAGAGGGGGCCAATCAGCCCCAGCATTTT
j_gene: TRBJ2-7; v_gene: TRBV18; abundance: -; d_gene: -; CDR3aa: CASSPRLSGGIGEQYF; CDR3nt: TGTGCCAGCTCACCACGCCTCTCGGGCGGGATTGGCGAGCAGTACTTC
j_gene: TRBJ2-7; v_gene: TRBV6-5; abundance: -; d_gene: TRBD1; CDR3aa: CASRSGQGLDEQYF; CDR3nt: TGTGCCAGCAGATCGGGACAGGGCTTGGACGAGCAGTACTTC
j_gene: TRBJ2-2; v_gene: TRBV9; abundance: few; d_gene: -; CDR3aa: CASSVTGLHTGELFF; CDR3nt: TGTGCCAGCAGCGTTACTGGACTTCACACCGGGGAGCTGTTTTTT
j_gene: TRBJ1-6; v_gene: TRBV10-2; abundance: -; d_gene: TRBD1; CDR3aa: CASSESGTGNSPLHF; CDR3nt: TGCGCCAGCAGTGAGTCCGGGACAGGGAATTCACCCCTCCACTTT
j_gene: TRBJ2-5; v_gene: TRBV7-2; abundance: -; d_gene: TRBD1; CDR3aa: CASSPGTGGETQYF; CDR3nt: TGTGCCAGCAGCCCTGGGACAGGGGGCGAGACCCAGTACTTC
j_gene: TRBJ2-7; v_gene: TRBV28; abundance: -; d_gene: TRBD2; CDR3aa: CASSAGLAVYEQYF; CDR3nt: TGTGCCAGCAGTGCGGGACTAGCTGTCTACGAGCAGTACTTC
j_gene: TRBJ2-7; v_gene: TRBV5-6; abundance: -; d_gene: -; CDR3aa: CASSHPGQGLAYEQYF; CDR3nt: TGTGCCAGCAGCCACCCGGGACAGGGACTAGCGTACGAGCAGTACTTC
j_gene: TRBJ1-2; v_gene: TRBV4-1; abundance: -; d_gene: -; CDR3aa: CASSQDPATGSGGYTF; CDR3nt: TGCGCCAGCAGCCAAGATCCGGCCACAGGGTCGGGGGGCTACACCTTC
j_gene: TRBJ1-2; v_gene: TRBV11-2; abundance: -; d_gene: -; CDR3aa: CASSPDSNYGYTF; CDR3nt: TGTGCCAGCAGCCCCGACAGTAACTATGGCTACACCTTC
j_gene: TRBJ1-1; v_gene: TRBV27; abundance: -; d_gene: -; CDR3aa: CASSNYRAEAFF; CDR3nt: TGTGCCAGCAGCAACTACAGGGCTGAAGCTTTCTTT
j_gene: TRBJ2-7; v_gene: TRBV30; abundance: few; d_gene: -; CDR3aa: CAWSKHRASYEQYF; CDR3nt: TGTGCCTGGAGTAAACACAGGGCTTCGTACGAGCAGTACTTC
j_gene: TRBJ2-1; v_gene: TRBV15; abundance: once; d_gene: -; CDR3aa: CATSRDRWGHNEQFF; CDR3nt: TGTGCCACCAGCAGAGATAGGTGGGGCCACAATGAGCAGTTCTTC
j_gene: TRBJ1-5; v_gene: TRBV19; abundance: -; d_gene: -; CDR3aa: CATNREIYSNQPQHF; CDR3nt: TGTGCCACGAACAGGGAGATCTATAGCAATCAGCCCCAGCATTTT
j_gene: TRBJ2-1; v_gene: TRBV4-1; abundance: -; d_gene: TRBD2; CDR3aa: CASSSPTRGGSYNEQFF; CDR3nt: TGCGCCAGCAGCTCACCAACCCGGGGGGGCTCCTACAATGAGCAGTTCTTC
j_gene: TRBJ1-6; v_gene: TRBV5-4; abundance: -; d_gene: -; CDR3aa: CASSRGHLSNSPLHF; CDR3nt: TGTGCCAGCAGCAGGGGACACCTAAGTAATTCACCCCTCCACTTT
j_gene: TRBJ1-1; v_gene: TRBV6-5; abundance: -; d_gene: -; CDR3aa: CASSPGRTEAFF; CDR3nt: TGTGCCAGCAGTCCCGGGAGGACTGAAGCTTTCTTT